This T cell receptor beta chain was recorded in a study of T-cell reconstitution after alpha-beta-depleted transplantation in children. This clonotype was seen a handful of times. For TCRbeta, the library was prepared with unique molecular identifiers. In TCRdb, the PCR reads were re-called with MiXCR into one record per CDR3 protein. The sample lists around 580,000 distinct CDR3 sequences, about a quarter seen once, with just over 35% in the top ten. Sequencing was performed on PBMCs, taken before TCRalphabeta/CD19-depleted stem cell transplant. This TCR was recovered from a boy in the first two years of life with Wiskott-Aldrich syndrome, due to receive a stem cell transplant.

The CDR3 bases are TGTGCCAGCAGCCCGTCTAGCGGGAGGCATGAGCAGTTCTTC. Translated, it gives CASSPSSGRHEQFF. The chain uses TRBV7-2 and TRBJ2-1; 11 bases align to TRBD2. CDR1 is SGHTA and CDR2 is FQGNSA in the germline V gene. The CDR3 length is 14 residues. Trimming at V came to 5 bases and at J to 8 bases, leaving 5 bases not matched to a gene.